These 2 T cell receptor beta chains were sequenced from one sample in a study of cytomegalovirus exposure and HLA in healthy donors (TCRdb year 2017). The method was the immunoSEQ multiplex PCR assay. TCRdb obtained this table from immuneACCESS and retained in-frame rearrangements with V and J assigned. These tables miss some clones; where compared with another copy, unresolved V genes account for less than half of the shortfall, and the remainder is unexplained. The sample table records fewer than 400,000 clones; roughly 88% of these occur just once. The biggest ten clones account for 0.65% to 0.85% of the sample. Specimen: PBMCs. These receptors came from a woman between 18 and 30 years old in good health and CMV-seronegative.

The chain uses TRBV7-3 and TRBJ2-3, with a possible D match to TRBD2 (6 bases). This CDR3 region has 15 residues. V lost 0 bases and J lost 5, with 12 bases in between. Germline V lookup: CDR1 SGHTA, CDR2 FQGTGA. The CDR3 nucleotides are TGTGCCAGCAGCTTAACTAGCGGCGTAGGAGATACGCAGTATTTT. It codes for CASSLTSGVGDTQYF. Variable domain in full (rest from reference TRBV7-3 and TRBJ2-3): GAGVSQTPSNKVTEKGKYVELRCDPISGHTALYWYRQSLGQGPEFLIYFQGTGAADDSGLPNDRFFAVRPEGSVSTLKIQRTERGDSAVYLCASSLTSGVGDTQYFGPGTRLTVL.

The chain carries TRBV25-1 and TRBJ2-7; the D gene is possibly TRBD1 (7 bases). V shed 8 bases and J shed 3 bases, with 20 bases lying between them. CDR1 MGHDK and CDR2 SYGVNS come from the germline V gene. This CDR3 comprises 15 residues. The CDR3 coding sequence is TGTGCCAGCCAACTCGCAGGGGGGTCCGTCTACGAGCAGTACTTC. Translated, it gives CASQLAGGSVYEQYF.